This TCR beta chain appears in the sequencing data of a study of T-cell memory formation after mild COVID-19. Whole-study context: Most TCR clusters belonged to a single donor. General study findings and limits: Some clones that responded were present in memory (sampled pre-infection), which suggests cross-reactive memory joined. CD4+ contracting clones lay mainly in CM and EM, CD8+ ones in EMRA.

5'RACE primed from the constant segment yielded TCR alpha and TCR beta cDNA libraries bearing sample barcodes and UMIs. TCRdb fed the 5' RACE reads into MiXCR, producing one record per CDR3 protein. The data hold some 310,000 distinct CDR3 sequences, with 20% to 25% observed a single time. This CDR3 comprises 19 residues. V gave up 4 bases and J gave up 2 bases; unmatched junction bases: 17. CDR1 and CDR2 (germline): SEHNR, FQNEAQ (reference sequence). The sample holds a few counts of this clonotype. Its matching antigen is unknown. The receptor was isolated from a man aged 18-30 years who had mild COVID-19 (a few samples of this study predate the infection). Cell type and time point are not known. The sequenced sample was PBMCs or a T cell subset sorted from them (not recorded which). The gene calls are TRBV7-9 and TRBJ2-3, with 8 bases lining up with TRBD1. CDR3 amino acids: CASSWGQAGPTLHTDTQYF. As DNA, the CDR3 is TGTGCCAGCAGCTGGGGACAGGCTGGCCCGACACTACACACAGATACGCAGTATTTT.